Sequencing of this TCR beta chain was carried out in a study of naive and memory T cell subsets. Findings and limits, study-wide: Potentially, T cell activation and differentiation skew this RNA-based measurement.

An oligonucleotide containing a UMI was ligated to the 3' end of TCR cDNA. RNA was extracted from more than 2 ml of whole blood of healthy adults. Four PCR rounds used nested alpha and beta constant region primers plus the SP2 primer. For blood and skin samples, reverse transcription used TCR alpha and beta constant primers. TCRdb itself ran the 5' RACE reads through MiXCR, one entry per CDR3 protein. The data contain 45,000 to 55,000 distinct CDR3 sequences, 4.7% of them singletons. This clonotype was found many times. Its antigen is currently unknown. V was pared by 2 bases and J by 8 bases, with 10 bases between. CDR3 size: 13 residues. CDR1 and CDR2 (germline): SNHLY, FYNNEI.

This receptor was obtained from a female donor in good health. V and J are TRBV2 and TRBJ2-1; no clear D gene. CDR3 nucleotide sequence: TGTGCCAGCAGTGAACCTAGGTCCCATGAGCAGTTCTTC. It specifies CASSEPRSHEQFF. Full variable domain (missing parts from reference TRBV2 and TRBJ2-1): EPEVTQTPSHQVTQMGQEVILRCVPISNHLYFYWYRQILGQKVEFLVSFYNNEISEKSEIFDDQFSVERPDGSNFTLKIRSTKLEDSAMYFCASSEPRSHEQFFGPGTRLTVL.